This TCR beta chain emerged from a study of immune cell composition in non-small cell lung cancer. Germline CDR1 is MNHNY and CDR2 is SVGAGI (reference sequence). V lost 5 bases, J lost 2 bases, and 19 bases lay in between. The CDR3 loop spans 16 amino acids. Measured with immunoSEQ multiplex PCR; TCRdb has only the in-frame clones, and not every one. The sample contains 4,800 or so clones, 70% to 80% of which appear only once. Study observations and caveats: Tumour-associated clones >0.5% occurred in roughly 35% of adenocarcinomas, about three quarters of squamous. Tumour TCR-beta clonality showed no significant link to smoking pack-years.

For this clone: The antigen is undetermined.

The rearrangement links TRBV6-6 to TRBJ2-7; perhaps TRBD1 as D (6 bases). Sequenced input: lung tumor tissue. The sequence was obtained from a human donor with non-small cell lung cancer. CDR3 loop: CASSTAKDRRTYEQYF. CDR3 coding DNA: TGTGCCAGCAGTACCGCTAAGGACAGACGGACCTACGAGCAGTACTTC.